These 3 T cell receptor beta chains were all obtained from the same sample, sequenced in a study of OX40 agonist ivuxolimab in advanced cancers. The protocol was immunoSEQ multiplex PCR, while the TCRdb copy is restricted to in-frame clones and leaves out a portion. The sample carries around 70,000 clones, approximately 90% recorded once. Specimen: CD4+ or CD8+ T cells sorted from blood, collected in a trial of the OX40 agonist ivuxolimab. Receptors originate from an adult with an advanced solid tumor such as melanoma, head and neck, liver or kidney cancer.

The CDR3: CASSVQGIEQFF. CDR3 coding DNA: TGTGCCAGCAGCGTACAGGGGATTGAGCAGTTCTTC. V gene TRBV9 combines with J gene TRBJ2-1; tentatively, D is TRBD1 (6 bases). The CDR3 runs to 12 residues. Germline-derived CDR1 and CDR2 are SGDLS and YYNGEE. Trimming cost V 1 base and J 9 bases, with 8 bases left between them.

The chain recombines TRBV7-9 with TRBJ1-6; TRBD1 matches at 8 bases. The V segment lost 5 bases and the J segment 9 bases; nucleotides outside the gene matches: 21. CDR1 SEHNR and CDR2 FQNEAQ come from the germline V gene (reference sequence). There are 19 residues in the CDR3. CDR3 coding DNA: TGTGCCAGCAGCGGGCGGACAGGGAAAAGGCTTGATATTGGTTCACCCCTCCACTTT. The encoded protein is CASSGRTGKRLDIGSPLHF.

This rearrangement joins TRBV5-4 to TRBJ1-6; 7 nucleotides match TRBD1. Germline trimming cut 1 base from V and 10 bases from J; bases unmatched to any gene: 8. Germline assignment: CDR1 SGHNT and CDR2 YYREEE (reference sequence). CDR3 length: 15 amino acids. The CDR3 DNA reads as TGTGCCAGCAGCTTGCCCGGGACAGAGGAGTCACCCCTCCACTTT. This translates into CASSLPGTEESPLHF.